These 29 T cell receptor beta chains came from one sample sequenced in a study of cytomegalovirus exposure and HLA in healthy donors. PCR was performed using 60 Vbeta and 13 Jbeta primers. Clones were sequenced by immunoSEQ multiplex PCR, and TCRdb holds only the in-frame ones, with some missing. The sample records some 140,000 clones, 70% to 80% being singletons. Sequencing was performed on PBMCs. Every receptor here comes from a man aged 25-40 years in good health and CMV-seronegative.

CDR3 in amino acids: CASSTLASLNYNEQFF. The CDR3 bases are TGTGCCAGCAGTACCTTAGCGTCCCTAAACTACAATGAGCAGTTCTTC. The chain recombines TRBV11-2 with TRBJ2-1, with D possibly TRBD2 on 5 matching bases. The germline gives CDR1 SGHAT, CDR2 FQNNGV. The CDR3 length is 16 residues. Trimming took off 6 bases at V and 3 bases at J, with 18 bases between the two ends.

This chain joins TRBV13 and TRBJ2-1, with D possibly being TRBD2 (6 bases). The CDR3 is 16 residues long. Germline V gene sequence: CDR1 PRHDT, CDR2 FYEKMQ (reference sequence). Trimming removed 2 bases at V and 3 bases at J, with 14 bases between. CDR3 DNA sequence: TGTGCCAGCAGCTTACAAAGCGGGCGCCTCTACAATGAGCAGTTCTTC. This sequence encodes CASSLQSGRLYNEQFF.

The rearrangement links TRBV6-4 to TRBJ2-1, with 12 bases that match TRBD2. This CDR3 has 14 amino acids. The germline V gene has CDR1 MRHNA and CDR2 SNTAGT. After removal of 3 bases from V and 7 bases from J, the junction contained 1 base not matched to a gene. As DNA, the CDR3 is TGTGCCAGCAGTGAGACTAGCGGGGGTAATGAGCAGTTCTTC. Amino acids: CASSETSGGNEQFF.

The chain recombines TRBV6-1 with TRBJ2-3; D is unresolved. Germline V gene data show CDR1 as MNHNS and CDR2 as SASEGT. Trimming removed 5 bases from V and 4 bases from J, with 16 bases in between. The CDR3 has 15 amino acids. The CDR3 sequence is CASSSAGVYADTQYF. Here the CDR3 DNA reads TGTGCCAGCAGTTCTGCCGGAGTCTATGCAGATACGCAGTATTTT.

This chain joins TRBV29-1 and TRBJ2-3, with 7 bases aligning to TRBD1. Germline trimming cut 6 bases from V and 2 bases from J; bases unmatched to any gene: 5. This CDR3 comprises 13 residues. Looked up from germline, CDR1 is SQVTM and CDR2 is ANQGSEA. As DNA, the CDR3 is TGCAGCGTCCACAGGGGTCCCACAGATACGCAGTATTTT. Translated, it gives CSVHRGPTDTQYF.

The chain uses TRBV5-1 and TRBJ1-1; 9 nucleotides match TRBD1. V was clipped by 6 bases and J by 10 bases; unmatched bases: 10. CDR3 length equals 13 residues. CDR1 is SGHRS and CDR2 is YFSETQ in the germline V gene. CDR3 protein: CASTPTGGEVAFF. The CDR3 nucleotides are TGCGCCAGCACCCCGACAGGGGGGGAGGTAGCTTTCTTT. Together with reference TRBV5-1 and TRBJ1-1, the CDR3 gives the full variable domain: KAGVTQTPRYLIKTRGQQVTLSCSPISGHRSVSWYQQTPGQGLQFLFEYFSETQRNKGNFPGRFSGRQFSNSRSEMNVSTLELGDSALYLCASTPTGGEVAFFGQGTRLTVV.

V is TRBV29-1 and J is TRBJ2-4; TRBD1 agrees at 7 bases. Unmatched junction bases numbered 11, after V lost 6 bases and J lost 0 bases. The germline CDR1 and CDR2 sequences are SQVTM and ANQGSEA. This CDR3 contains 16 residues. CDR3: CSVRGQRHQAKNIQYF. CDR3 nucleotide sequence: TGCAGCGTGAGGGGACAGCGACATCAAGCCAAAAACATTCAGTACTTC.

This clone was picked up a small number of times. The J gene is TRBJ2-5, the V gene TRBV5-1; no reliable D call. The germline V gene encodes CDR1 SGHRS and CDR2 YFSETQ. The V end lost 0 bases, the J end lost 5 bases, and 14 bases lay between the germline ends. The CDR3 consists of 15 residues. The CDR3 DNA follows: TGCGCCAGCAGCTTGGAATGGCGGAGCTCGGAGACCCAGTACTTC. Its translation: CASSLEWRSSETQYF.

The CDR3 DNA reads TGCGCCAGCAGCACCCCGGGGGGACTAGCGGGAGGGCCCTCGTTCCACCAAGAGACCCAGTACTTC. Protein product: CASSTPGGLAGGPSFHQETQYF. The rearrangement joins TRBV4-1 to TRBJ2-5; 16 bases fit TRBD2. Unmatched junction bases numbered 18, after V lost 5 bases and J lost 0 bases. Germline CDR1 MGHRA, CDR2 YSYEKL. The CDR3 sequence is 22 residues long.

In its sample, this clone was seen a few times. The rearrangement links TRBV5-5 to TRBJ2-3; D is undetermined. The germline CDR1 and CDR2 sequences are SGHKS and YYEKEE (reference sequence). The CDR3 consists of 13 residues. Trimming stripped 2 bases from V and 3 bases from J, with 7 bases between. CDR3 in amino acids: CASSFGRTDTQYF. Here the CDR3 DNA reads TGTGCCAGCAGCTTCGGTCGAACAGATACGCAGTATTTT.

The genes are TRBV9 and TRBJ2-2, with 8 bases matching TRBD1. The V gene's germline CDR1 is SGDLS and CDR2 YYNGEE. The CDR3 loop spans 16 amino acids. The trim removed 6 bases at V and 6 bases at J, leaving 13 bases unmatched. CDR3 bases: TGTGCCAGCACCTCAAACTGGGCAGGGGGCTCCGGGGAGCTGTTTTTT. Amino acid sequence: CASTSNWAGGSGELFF.

The chain couples TRBV10-3 to TRBJ1-1; D gene unclear. This CDR3 has 14 amino acids. V was clipped by 2 bases and J by 7 bases, with 14 bases between them. CDR1 is ENHRY, CDR2 SYGVKD, per germline. CDR3 region: CAISEAGHPIEAFF. The CDR3 DNA follows: TGTGCCATCAGTGAGGCGGGCCATCCGATTGAAGCTTTCTTT.

The CDR3 nucleotides read TGTGCCAGCAGTGTTGGGGAGACCGCCGAGCAGTACTTC. Translated: CASSVGETAEQYF. The chain combines TRBV2 with TRBJ2-7, with a weak D call TRBD2 (5 bases). Germline CDR1 is SNHLY and CDR2 is FYNNEI. Trimming left V 4 bases short and J 6 bases short, with 13 bases between. The CDR3 loop spans 13 amino acids.

The rearrangement links TRBV28 to TRBJ2-7; no clear D. Trimming left V 8 bases short and J 0 bases short, with 14 bases between. Germline CDR1 MDHEN, CDR2 SYDVKM. The CDR3 loop spans 14 amino acids. The CDR3 loop is CASLTGPASYEQYF. The CDR3 DNA sequence: TGTGCCAGCCTCACGGGTCCGGCCTCCTACGAGCAGTACTTC.

The rearrangement uses TRBV2 and TRBJ2-3, with D unresolved. CDR1 SNHLY and CDR2 FYNNEI come from the germline V gene. V lost 8 bases and J lost 0, with 9 bases in between. There are 13 residues in the CDR3. CDR3 sequence reads: CASCSVSTDTQYF. CDR3 coding DNA: TGTGCCAGCTGCAGCGTTAGCACAGATACGCAGTATTTT.

Concerning this clone itself: The same CDR3 is also encoded by other DNA sequences in this sample. The chain links TRBV18 to TRBJ1-3; 9 bases line up with TRBD1. Germline lookup yields CDR1 KGHSH and CDR2 LQKENI. This CDR3 comprises 16 residues. The J segment lost 0 bases and the V segment lost 3 bases, leaving 3 bases of the junction unmatched. CDR3 loop: CASSPGQGYSGNTIYF. The CDR3 region has the DNA TGTGCCAGCTCACCGGGACAGGGCTACTCTGGAAACACCATATATTTT.

The chain has TRBV6-1 and TRBJ1-2, with TRBD1 identical over 8 bases. Germline V lookup: CDR1 MNHNS, CDR2 SASEGT. The V segment lost 4 bases and the J segment 3 bases; nucleotides outside the gene matches: 4. The CDR3 length is 14 residues. The CDR3 nucleotides are TGTGCCAGCAGTGTTTCACAGGGGGACTATGGCTACACCTTC. Translation gives CASSVSQGDYGYTF.

V gene TRBV19 combines with J gene TRBJ2-5; 9 bases are a match to TRBD1. The CDR3 runs 15 residues. The J segment lost 4 bases and the V segment lost 5 bases, leaving 8 bases of the junction unmatched. The germline V gene has CDR1 LNHDA and CDR2 SQIVND (reference sequence). Here the CDR3 reads CASSPSGQGRETQYF. Here the CDR3 DNA reads TGTGCCAGTAGTCCCTCTGGACAGGGGAGAGAGACCCAGTACTTC.

The chain couples TRBV29-1 to TRBJ1-1; D may be TRBD1 (5 bases). Germline CDR1 reads SQVTM; CDR2 reads ANQGSEA. The germline V and J ends were trimmed by 0 bases and 1 base, with 6 bases remaining between them. This CDR3 is 13 amino acids long. In DNA, the CDR3 is TGCAGCGTTGAAGAAGGGGCGAACACTGAAGCTTTCTTT. Translating it yields CSVEEGANTEAFF. The full variable domain, with the rest looked up from reference TRBV29-1 and TRBJ1-1, is SAVISQKPSRDICQRGTSLTIQCQVDSQVTMMFWYRQQPGQSLTLIATANQGSEATYESGFVIDKFPISRPNLTFSTLTVSNMSPEDSSIYLCSVEEGANTEAFFGQGTRLTVV.

This clone was detected once. The rearrangement links TRBV10-1 to TRBJ1-1; 9 positions agree with TRBD1. The CDR3 extends over 14 amino acids. The germline V gene has CDR1 WNHNN and CDR2 SYGVQD (reference sequence). V trimming: 9 bases; J trimming: 2 bases; junction bases outside the gene matches: 7. CDR3 nucleotides: TGCGCCAGTGAAGGAACAGGGGGCAACACTGAAGCTTTCTTT. Protein: CASEGTGGNTEAFF.

With regard to this clone: Other DNA sequences in the sample encode the same CDR3. The chain has TRBV11-2 and TRBJ1-2, with D maybe TRBD1 (5 bases). The germline V gene encodes CDR1 SGHAT and CDR2 FQNNGV. The CDR3 contains 13 residues. V was clipped by 0 bases and J by 7 bases, with 9 bases between them. In DNA, the CDR3 is TGTGCCAGCAGCTTAGATCTGGGGGGTGGCTACACCTTC. This sequence encodes CASSLDLGGGYTF.

This clone was picked up a small number of times. The chain joins TRBV6-1 to TRBJ1-5; the D gene is possibly TRBD1 (6 bases). This CDR3 region has 13 residues. Trimming pared 8 bases from V and 3 bases from J, leaving 11 bases between. The germline gives CDR1 MNHNS, CDR2 SASEGT. CDR3 nucleotides: TGTGCCAGCCGTAGGACAGACAATCAGCCCCAGCATTTT. Translation: CASRRTDNQPQHF.

This clone was found a few times. The chain is built from TRBV19 and TRBJ2-1; the match to TRBD2 covers 7 bases. Germline CDR1 is LNHDA and CDR2 is SQIVND (reference sequence). The CDR3 sequence is 15 residues long. The ends lost 5 bases at V and 9 bases at J; junction bases unmatched: 13. CDR3 nucleotide sequence: TGTGCCAGTAGTGAAGCTAGCGGAATTGGGGTTGAGCAGTTCTTC. It encodes CASSEASGIGVEQFF. The full variable domain, its missing parts supplied by reference TRBV19 and TRBJ2-1, is DGGITQSPKYLFRKEGQNVTLSCEQNLNHDAMYWYRQDPGQGLRLIYYSQIVNDFQKGDIAEGYSVSREKKESFPLTVTSAQKNPTAFYLCASSEASGIGVEQFFGPGTRLTVL.

The gene calls are TRBV9 and TRBJ2-1; TRBD2 matches at 7 bases. The CDR3 is 18 amino acids. Unmatched junction bases numbered 16, after V lost 2 bases and J lost 5 bases. Germline CDR1 is SGDLS and CDR2 is YYNGEE. The CDR3 DNA is TGTGCCAGCAGCGTCTCCCCGAGTAAGGGAGCGGGAAACAATGAGCAGTTCTTC. It is translated as CASSVSPSKGAGNNEQFF.

The genes are TRBV9 and TRBJ2-2, with 7 bases matching TRBD1. Germline CDR1 SGDLS, CDR2 YYNGEE. The CDR3 sequence is 13 residues long. V shed 7 bases and J 5 bases; nucleotides not matched to a gene: 5. This chain's CDR3 is CASRTGLTGELFF. In DNA form, the CDR3 reads TGTGCCAGCCGGACAGGCTTGACCGGGGAGCTGTTTTTT. Drawing the rest from reference TRBV9 and TRBJ2-2, the complete variable domain is DSGVTQTPKHLITATGQRVTLRCSPRSGDLSVYWYQQSLDQGLQFLIQYYNGEERAKGNILERFSAQQFPDLHSELNLSSLELGDSALYFCASRTGLTGELFFGEGSRLTVL.

The CDR3, as DNA: TGTGCCAGCAGTTCCCCCACAGGGTATAGCGGGGAGCTGTTTTTT. It yields the protein CASSSPTGYSGELFF. This sequence joins TRBV28 and TRBJ2-2; D is perhaps TRBD1 (6 bases). This CDR3 contains 15 residues. Deletions cut 4 bases from V and 7 bases from J, with 16 bases between. Germline V gene lookup returns CDR1 MDHEN and CDR2 SYDVKM.

The chain combines TRBV19 with TRBJ2-7; D possibly corresponds to TRBD1 (5 bases). Looked up from germline, CDR1 is LNHDA and CDR2 is SQIVND (reference sequence). This CDR3 region has 14 residues. Trimming shortened V by 5 bases and J by 5 bases, and 16 bases separated the two germline ends. The CDR3 DNA reads TGTGCCAGTAGTTTGCAGGGTATTATTCACGAGCAGTACTTC. This codes for CASSLQGIIHEQYF.

This chain joins TRBV28 and TRBJ2-7, with a weak D call TRBD2 (5 bases). The V gene lost 5 bases and the J gene lost 2 bases, with 16 bases spanning the gap. CDR1 and CDR2 (germline): MDHEN, SYDVKM. The CDR3 runs 15 residues. The CDR3 is CASSSSWELPYEQYF. CDR3 coding DNA: TGTGCCAGCAGTAGCAGTTGGGAGCTCCCCTACGAGCAGTACTTC.

The chain employs TRBV6-5 and TRBJ2-1; TRBD2 matches 13 bases. The J segment lost 7 bases and the V segment lost 4 bases, leaving 7 bases of the junction unmatched. CDR1 is MNHEY, CDR2 SVGAGI, per germline. The CDR3 length is 16 residues. The CDR3 protein is CASSWTLAGGVNEQFF. CDR3 in DNA: TGTGCCAGCAGTTGGACACTAGCGGGAGGGGTGAATGAGCAGTTCTTC.